The T cell receptor (beta chain) under discussion was sequenced for a study of blood T cells in healthy people across ages. General observations from the study: It was found that TCR beta diversity correlated strongly with the percentage of naive T cells.

Total RNA extraction produced at least 6 micrograms (per sample) for the study. Deletions cut 0 bases from V and 5 bases from J, with 5 bases between. Germline V gene sequence: CDR1 SGHNT, CDR2 YYREEE (reference sequence). The CDR3 contains 12 residues. This clonotype was counted many times. Antigen unknown. A J-beta primer mix and a sample-barcoded 5' primer were used in a second PCR of about 7 to 12 cycles. TCRdb analysed the 5' RACE reads with MiXCR anew, one entry per CDR3 protein. The sample shows roughly 650,000 distinct CDR3 sequences, 32% of them seen only once. The chain combines TRBV5-4 with TRBJ2-5, with D uncertain. The sample was blood. This clonotype was obtained from a woman older than 75 in good health. This CDR3 is CASSLDIETQYF. In DNA form, the CDR3 reads TGTGCCAGCAGCTTGGATATCGAGACCCAGTACTTC. Full variable domain (missing parts from reference TRBV5-4 and TRBJ2-5): ETGVTQSPTHLIKTRGQQVTLRCSSQSGHNTVSWYQQALGQGPQFIFQYYREEENGRGNFPPRFSGLQFPNYSSELNVNALELDDSALYLCASSLDIETQYFGPGTRLLVL.